These 5 T cell receptor beta chains share one sample of origin, sequenced in a study of PD-L1 blockade in urothelial cancer. This sample's time point: peripheral blood 6 weeks after treatment start. TCRdb keeps only in-frame clones here, not all; method: immunoSEQ multiplex PCR. This table has about 76,000 clones, approximately 90% appearing once. Sequencing used PBMCs, obtained around atezolizumab (anti-PD-L1) treatment. These receptors all come from a woman aged 80 or over with urothelial cancer.

CDR3 sequence: CASSSTGGLNTEAFF. CDR3 in DNA: TGCGCCAGCAGCTCGACAGGGGGCTTGAACACTGAAGCTTTCTTT. This sequence joins TRBV5-1 and TRBJ1-1; 10 bases fit TRBD1. The CDR3 extends over 15 amino acids. Germline-derived CDR1 and CDR2 are SGHRS and YFSETQ. The V and J ends lost 3 bases and 0 bases, in that order; junction bases with no gene match: 2.

The chain is built from TRBV5-6 and TRBJ1-1; the match to TRBD1 covers 11 bases. From germline, CDR1 is SGHDT and CDR2 YYEEEE. This CDR3 region has 15 residues. J lost 11 bases, V lost 0 bases, and 9 bases had no gene match. This chain's CDR3 is CASSLADRGQLGAFF. The CDR3 DNA reads as TGTGCCAGCAGCTTGGCGGACAGGGGGCAATTGGGGGCTTTCTTT.

V is TRBV7-3 and J is TRBJ1-1; unclear D gene. The CDR3 runs to 14 residues. Germline loops: CDR1 SGHTA, CDR2 FQGTGA. V was pared by 5 bases and J by 6 bases, with 16 bases between. The CDR3, as DNA: TGTGCCAGCAGCACCGGGGTCCACGGGCCTGAAGCTTTCTTT. Protein product: CASSTGVHGPEAFF. Together with reference TRBV7-3 and TRBJ1-1, the CDR3 gives the full variable domain: GAGVSQTPSNKVTEKGKYVELRCDPISGHTALYWYRQSLGQGPEFLIYFQGTGAADDSGLPNDRFFAVRPEGSVSTLKIQRTERGDSAVYLCASSTGVHGPEAFFGQGTRLTVV.

The chain couples TRBV29-1 to TRBJ1-2; D not certain. The CDR3 sequence is 12 residues long. Per germline, CDR1 SQVTM and CDR2 ANQGSEA. V lost 5 bases and J 3 bases, leaving 10 bases between the germline ends. CDR3 in DNA: TGCAGCGTTAGAGGGAACCACTATGGCTACACCTTC. Protein: CSVRGNHYGYTF.

The table lists this clone with a count of one. J is TRBJ2-1 and V is TRBV27; D possibly corresponds to TRBD2 (5 bases). The CDR3 runs to 13 residues. The ends were cut back, 2 bases at V and 9 bases at J, with 11 bases in the middle. The V gene's germline CDR1 is MNHEY and CDR2 SMNVEV (reference sequence). The CDR3 loop reads CASSLRPSGEQFF. CDR3 coding DNA: TGTGCCAGCAGTTTAAGGCCGAGCGGTGAGCAGTTCTTC.